This T cell receptor (beta chain) was found in a study of regulatory T cells in long-lasting Graves disease. Libraries of TCR beta came from iRepertoire HTBI primers plus Arm-PCR of CDR3 regions. TCRdb re-called the multiplex PCR reads through MiXCR, storing one row per CDR3 protein. The sample consists of roughly 500,000 distinct CDR3 sequences, roughly 23% of them appearing once. Study results and limitations: New patients shared fewer public clonotypes (around 970) than persistent patients did (2,741).

Time point noted: persistent/refractory GD, antithyroid drugs over 5 years with positive TRAb. PBMC-derived RNA was used for the TCR library. This clonotype was detected many times. Its antigen remains unknown. The length of the CDR3 is 13 residues. V was cut by 2 bases and J by 4 bases, with 5 bases left in between. The receptor was derived from a female donor with Graves disease. The material was peripheral blood mononuclear cells (PBMCs), obtained when the disease was refractory, from a patient treated with antithyroid drugs. The chain links TRBV12-3 or TRBV12-4 to TRBJ1-4; no reliable D call. The CDR3 sequence: CASSLQFNEKLFF. The CDR3 region has the DNA TGTGCCAGCAGTTTACAGTTTAATGAAAAACTGTTTTTT.